One and the same sample provided the 3 T cell receptor beta chains below, sequenced in a study of cytomegalovirus exposure and HLA in healthy donors. Vbeta (60) and Jbeta (13) primers were used in the PCR. Generated by immunoSEQ multiplex PCR, the TCRdb table keeps only in-frame clones and is missing some. In the table there are roughly 140,000 clones, 80% of which are singletons. The sequencing sample was made of PBMCs. The source of these receptors is a man in his forties in good health and CMV-seropositive.

This clone occurred once. The chain joins TRBV27 to TRBJ2-7, with no clear D. The CDR3 loop spans 13 amino acids. V was clipped by 4 bases and J by 2 bases, with 9 bases between them. Per the germline V gene, CDR1 is MNHEY and CDR2 is SMNVEV (reference sequence). Here the CDR3 reads CASSYTAAYEQYF. DNA for the CDR3: TGTGCCAGCAGTTACACAGCAGCCTACGAGCAGTACTTC.

J is TRBJ2-7 and V is TRBV6-1, with 7 bases fitting TRBD1. Per the germline V gene, CDR1 is MNHNS and CDR2 is SASEGT. This CDR3 region has 15 residues. The ends lost 2 bases at V and 3 bases at J; junction bases unmatched: 7. The CDR3 loop reads CASSEPRGIIYEQYF. CDR3 bases: TGTGCCAGCAGTGAACCCAGGGGGATCATCTACGAGCAGTACTTC.

The V gene is TRBV7-9, the J gene TRBJ1-2, with 7 bases identical to TRBD1. Germline V CDR1 and CDR2: SEHNR, FQNEAQ (reference sequence). The CDR3 is 15 residues long. Germline trimming cut 5 bases from V and 4 bases from J; bases unmatched to any gene: 10. As DNA, the CDR3 is TGTGCCAGCAGCCCCTCGGAGGGGGCCGGCTATGGCTACACCTTC. The encoded protein is CASSPSEGAGYGYTF.